The present T cell receptor beta chain was sequenced within a study of T cell repertoires in cytomegalovirus infection. Study overall: In public TCR beta signatures, there were indications of both CMV infection and matching HLA type.

TCRdb redid the calling of the reads with MiXCR, one entry per CDR3 protein. This table has more than 150,000 distinct CDR3 sequences, 15% to 20% appearing once. This clonotype has more than one count but fewer than ten. Its target is unknown. The germline V gene has CDR1 MNHNS and CDR2 SASEGT. V lost 8 bases, J lost 0 bases, and 17 bases lay in between. The CDR3 totals 16 residues. Study-wide points: Predominance within the ex vivo response was attributable to HLA-C-restricted CMV-specific TCR beta clonotypes. Of the TCR beta families, the public ones yielded a cumulative frequency that identified carriers of CMV plus the relevant HLA.

The sample consisted of PBMCs. This TCR was recovered from a human donor in good health (CMV status not recorded). Some clones in this sample may be carry-over from other donors' samples. The rearrangement joins TRBV6-1 to TRBJ2-1; possibly TRBD2 for D (6 bases). CDR3 residues: CASAVLAGSSYNEQFF. In nucleotides, the CDR3 is TGTGCCAGCGCCGTTTTAGCCGGGAGCTCCTACAATGAGCAGTTCTTC.